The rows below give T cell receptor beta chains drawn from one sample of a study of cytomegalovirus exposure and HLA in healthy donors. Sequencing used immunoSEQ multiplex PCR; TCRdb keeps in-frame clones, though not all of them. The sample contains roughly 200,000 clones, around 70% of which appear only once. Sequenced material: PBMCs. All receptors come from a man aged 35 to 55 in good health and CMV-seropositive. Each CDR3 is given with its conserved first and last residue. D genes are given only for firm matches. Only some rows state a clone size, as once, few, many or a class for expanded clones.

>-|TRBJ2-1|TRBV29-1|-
CSVRRGNEQFF
TGCAGCGTCCGCAGGGGCAATGAGCAGTTCTTC
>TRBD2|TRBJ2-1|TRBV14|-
CASSTPGLAKVDEQFF
TGTGCCAGCAGCACACCGGGACTAGCGAAGGTAGATGAGCAGTTCTTC
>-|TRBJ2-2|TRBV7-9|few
CASSPSGLTGELFF
TGTGCCAGCAGCCCCTCAGGGCTCACCGGGGAGCTGTTTTTT
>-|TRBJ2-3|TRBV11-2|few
CASSFSDTQYF
TGTGCCAGCAGCTTTTCTGATACGCAGTATTTT
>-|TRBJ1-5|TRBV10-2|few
CASSESGHRNQPQHF
TGCGCCAGCAGTGAGTCGGGACACCGAAATCAGCCCCAGCATTTT
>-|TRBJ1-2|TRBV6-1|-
CASRSEALVYGYTF
TGTGCCAGCCGAAGTGAGGCGCTTGTGTATGGCTACACCTTC
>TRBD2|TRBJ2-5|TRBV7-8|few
CASSLGLAGYQETQYF
TGTGCCAGCAGCTTAGGACTAGCGGGGTACCAAGAGACCCAGTACTTC
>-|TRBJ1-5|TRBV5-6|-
CASSFSQGKYSNQPQHF
TGTGCCAGCAGCTTTAGTCAGGGGAAGTATAGCAATCAGCCCCAGCATTTT
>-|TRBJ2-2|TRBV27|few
CASTPFAGQSTGELFF
TGTGCCAGCACCCCCTTTGCAGGACAGAGCACCGGGGAGCTGTTTTTT
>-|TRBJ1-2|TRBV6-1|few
CASDPAGYGYTF
TGTGCCAGCGACCCTGCAGGGTACGGCTACACCTTC
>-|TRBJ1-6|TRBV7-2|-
CASSLWVRYDNSPLHF
TGTGCCAGCAGCTTGTGGGTGAGGTATGACAATTCACCCCTCCACTTT
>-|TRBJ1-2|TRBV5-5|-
CASSLAGGIYGYTF
TGTGCCAGCAGCTTGGCCGGGGGGATCTATGGCTACACCTTC